Presented here are 32 T cell receptor beta chains from one specimen sequenced in a study of T cell clones after liver transplantation. Profiling relied on immunoSEQ multiplex PCR, and the TCRdb table lists in-frame clones only, not all of them. The table lists about 72,000 clones, 90% of them singletons. This specimen was CD4+ T cells from blood, taken before liver transplant. All receptors derive from a human donor who received a liver transplant.

The rearrangement links TRBV19 to TRBJ1-5; D remains unclear. V lost 1 base and J lost 1, with 8 bases in between. Germline lookup yields CDR1 LNHDA and CDR2 SQIVND (reference sequence). The CDR3 is 15 amino acids. CDR3 protein: CASSIVGRSNQPQHF. The CDR3 DNA reads as TGTGCCAGTAGTATAGTGGGCAGAAGCAATCAGCCCCAGCATTTT.

This rearrangement joins TRBV2 to TRBJ1-3; D unclear. CDR1 and CDR2 (germline): SNHLY, FYNNEI. The CDR3 is made up of 13 amino acids. Trimming cost V 6 bases and J 1 base, with 7 bases left between them. CDR3 residues: CASSLYSGNTIYF. The CDR3 bases are TGTGCCAGCAGCCTCTATTCTGGAAACACCATATATTTT.

The V gene is TRBV4-2, the J gene TRBJ1-2; D is possibly TRBD1 (5 bases). With 0 bases removed from V and 7 bases from J, the gap between germline ends came to 12 bases. Germline CDR1 LGHNA, CDR2 YNFKEQ. The CDR3 has 14 amino acids. CDR3 nucleotide sequence: TGTGCCAGCAGCCAAGATTGGGGGATCGGTGGCTACACCTTC. It encodes CASSQDWGIGGYTF.

This clone appeared a few times. The rearrangement joins TRBV28 to TRBJ1-2; D may be TRBD1 (6 bases). There are 14 residues in the CDR3. The germline V gene has CDR1 MDHEN and CDR2 SYDVKM. The V end was cut by 3 bases, the J end by 6 bases, with 14 bases between. The CDR3 loop reads CASSFGGPTNGYTF. CDR3 nucleotide sequence: TGTGCCAGCAGTTTTGGGGGGCCCACAAATGGCTACACCTTC.

This rearrangement joins TRBV10-2 to TRBJ2-7; D remains ambiguous. Looked up from germline, CDR1 is WSHSY and CDR2 is SAAADI. V gave up 0 bases and J gave up 2 bases, with 17 bases separating them. The CDR3 is 17 amino acids. CDR3 bases: TGCGCCAGCAGTGAGTCGATCCGAAACACCAGAACCTACGAGCAGTACTTC. Residues: CASSESIRNTRTYEQYF.

The chain uses TRBV2 and TRBJ2-7; a weak D match, TRBD1 (5 bases). The V and J ends lost 6 bases and 2 bases respectively, with 14 bases between them. The CDR3 runs to 14 residues. From germline, CDR1 is SNHLY and CDR2 FYNNEI. This CDR3 is CASRDSNGAYEQYF. The CDR3 bases are TGTGCCAGCAGAGACAGTAATGGGGCCTACGAGCAGTACTTC. Combining the CDR3 with reference TRBV2 and TRBJ2-7 gives the whole variable domain EPEVTQTPSHQVTQMGQEVILRCVPISNHLYFYWYRQILGQKVEFLVSFYNNEISEKSEIFDDQFSVERPDGSNFTLKIRSTKLEDSAMYFCASRDSNGAYEQYFGPGTRLTVT.

The V call is TRBV19, the J call TRBJ2-7, with unresolved D. Germline assignment: CDR1 LNHDA and CDR2 SQIVND (reference sequence). CDR3 length equals 15 residues. Trimming removed 6 bases at V and 0 bases at J, with 15 bases between. The CDR3 nucleotides are TGTGCCAGTAGCGACCGACACGGGCCCTCCTACGAGCAGTACTTC. Translation gives CASSDRHGPSYEQYF.

This rearrangement joins TRBV14 to TRBJ1-1; 9 bases are shared with TRBD1. V dropped 0 bases and J dropped 5; count of bases not matched to a gene: 10. The CDR3 length is 17 residues. CDR1 is SGHDN and CDR2 is FVKESK in the germline V gene. The CDR3 loop is CASSQDNPNRGRTEAFF. The CDR3, as DNA: TGTGCCAGCAGCCAAGATAACCCGAACAGGGGGCGGACTGAAGCTTTCTTT.

The chain is built from TRBV5-1 and TRBJ2-1; 7 bases line up with TRBD1. V was pared by 2 bases and J by 5 bases, with 4 bases of the junction left unmatched. From germline, CDR1 is SGHRS and CDR2 YFSETQ. The CDR3 runs to 14 residues. The DNA for the CDR3 is TGCGCCAGCAGCTTCCGGGACAGAGACAATGAGCAGTTCTTC. It is translated as CASSFRDRDNEQFF. Drawing the rest from reference TRBV5-1 and TRBJ2-1, the complete variable domain is KAGVTQTPRYLIKTRGQQVTLSCSPISGHRSVSWYQQTPGQGLQFLFEYFSETQRNKGNFPGRFSGRQFSNSRSEMNVSTLELGDSALYLCASSFRDRDNEQFFGPGTRLTVL.

The chain links TRBV27 to TRBJ2-7, with a weak D call TRBD1 (5 bases). The germline gives CDR1 MNHEY, CDR2 SMNVEV (reference sequence). V lost 3 bases to trimming and J lost 3 bases, with 15 bases between them. The CDR3 length is 15 residues. The CDR3 DNA sequence: TGTGCCAGCAGTTTGGGGCCTCGGGCCCTCTACGAGCAGTACTTC. It yields the protein CASSLGPRALYEQYF.

The chain links TRBV2 to TRBJ2-7; no firm D call. Germline V lookup: CDR1 SNHLY, CDR2 FYNNEI. The CDR3 loop spans 11 amino acids. V dropped 7 bases and J dropped 7 bases, with 11 bases sitting between them. CDR3 coding DNA: TGTGCCAGCAACGAGCTTAGGGAGCAGTACTTC. Protein sequence: CASNELREQYF. The full variable domain, completed using reference TRBV2 and TRBJ2-7, is EPEVTQTPSHQVTQMGQEVILRCVPISNHLYFYWYRQILGQKVEFLVSFYNNEISEKSEIFDDQFSVERPDGSNFTLKIRSTKLEDSAMYFCASNELREQYFGPGTRLTVT.

CDR3 nucleotide sequence: TGTGCCAGCAGTGGTACAGGGGGCGGACAGCCCCAGCATTTT. It encodes CASSGTGGGQPQHF. The chain has TRBV6-1 and TRBJ1-5; 9 nucleotides align to TRBD1. The CDR3 is 14 residues long. The ends lost 4 bases at V and 7 bases at J; junction bases unmatched: 5. Germline V gene lookup returns CDR1 MNHNS and CDR2 SASEGT.

In its sample, this clone was seen a few times. The chain recombines TRBV7-2 with TRBJ1-1; D is perhaps TRBD1 (5 bases). This CDR3 has 14 residues. Trimming pared 5 bases from V and 1 base from J, leaving 11 bases between. Germline V CDR1 and CDR2: SGHTA, FQGNSA. As DNA, the CDR3 is TGTGCCAGCAGCCCAGGGTCGGGGAACACTGAAGCTTTCTTT. This encodes CASSPGSGNTEAFF.

This clone was recorded only once. This sequence joins TRBV11-3 and TRBJ1-1; D gene unclear. Germline lookup yields CDR1 SGHNT and CDR2 YENEEA. The V end lost 5 bases, the J end lost 9 bases, and 19 bases lay between the germline ends. This CDR3 comprises 14 residues. The CDR3: CASSQISGVIQAFF. In DNA form, the CDR3 reads TGTGCCAGCAGCCAGATTAGCGGGGTCATCCAAGCTTTCTTT.

The rearrangement joins TRBV6-6 to TRBJ2-1; TRBD1 might be the D (5 bases). V lost 2 bases, J lost 7 bases, and 15 bases lay in between. The CDR3 covers 15 residues. Germline V lookup: CDR1 MNHNY, CDR2 SVGAGI (reference sequence). CDR3: CASSYGRPGRNEQFF. The CDR3 nucleotides read TGTGCCAGCAGTTACGGCCGGCCAGGGCGGAATGAGCAGTTCTTC.

The rearrangement links TRBV12-5 to TRBJ2-7; TRBD2 aligns across 9 bases. Looked up from germline, CDR1 is LGHNT and CDR2 is FRNRAP. V was clipped by 0 bases and J by 2 bases; unmatched bases: 5. The CDR3 extends over 16 amino acids. CDR3 amino acids: CASGLVLSGSAYEQYF. The DNA for the CDR3 is TGTGCTAGTGGTTTGGTCCTTAGCGGGAGCGCCTACGAGCAGTACTTC.

V and J are TRBV4-2 and TRBJ2-7; perhaps TRBD2 as D (6 bases). The germline V gene has CDR1 LGHNA and CDR2 YNFKEQ. The CDR3 covers 16 residues. Deletions cut 3 bases from V and 3 bases from J, with 18 bases between. CDR3: CASSQADRGSGYEQYF. The CDR3 DNA sequence: TGTGCCAGCAGCCAGGCCGACCGGGGGTCAGGCTACGAGCAGTACTTC.

The chain couples TRBV14 to TRBJ2-7; D unclear. The CDR3 is made up of 15 amino acids. The germline V gene encodes CDR1 SGHDN and CDR2 FVKESK. Between the trimmed V and J ends, which lost 1 base and 2 bases, there was a span of 12 bases. This CDR3 reads CASSQVLGGPYEQYF. CDR3 coding DNA: TGTGCCAGCAGCCAAGTCCTGGGTGGCCCCTACGAGCAGTACTTC. Looking up the rest from reference TRBV14 and TRBJ2-7 gives the full variable domain: EAGVTQFPSHSVIEKGQTVTLRCDPISGHDNLYWYRRVMGKEIKFLLHFVKESKQDESGMPNNRFLAERTGGTYSTLKVQPAELEDSGVYFCASSQVLGGPYEQYFGPGTRLTVT.

The V call is TRBV28, the J call TRBJ1-1; D possibly corresponds to TRBD1 (5 bases). CDR3 length: 17 residues. CDR1 is MDHEN, CDR2 SYDVKM, per germline. Trimming shortened V by 5 bases and J by 4 bases, and 23 bases separated the two germline ends. CDR3 protein: CASSPHIGGAASTEAFF. DNA of the CDR3: TGTGCCAGCAGTCCCCATATCGGCGGGGCAGCGAGCACTGAAGCTTTCTTT.

The chain recombines TRBV11-1 with TRBJ2-1, with 7 bases fitting TRBD2. Unmatched junction bases numbered 7, after V lost 5 bases and J lost 6 bases. CDR3 length: 14 amino acids. Germline CDR1 is SGHAT and CDR2 is FQDESV (reference sequence). The CDR3 loop reads CASSRRERVNEQFF. The CDR3 region has the DNA TGTGCCAGCAGCCGGCGGGAGAGAGTCAATGAGCAGTTCTTC.

The chain couples TRBV7-6 to TRBJ2-3; TRBD2 agrees at 10 bases. Germline-derived CDR1 and CDR2 are SGHVS and FNYEAQ. Trimming removed 6 bases from V and 4 bases from J; junction bases left unmatched: 7. This CDR3 comprises 15 residues. CDR3 region: CASSSGTSDADTQYF. CDR3 DNA: TGTGCCAGCAGTTCCGGGACTAGCGACGCAGATACGCAGTATTTT.

This chain uses TRBV7-9 with TRBJ2-7; tentative D call: TRBD1 (6 bases). The germline CDR1 and CDR2 sequences are SEHNR and FQNEAQ (reference sequence). V gave up 5 bases and J gave up 3 bases, with 14 bases separating them. The CDR3 contains 14 residues. The CDR3 is CASSQDSSRYEQYF. CDR3 nucleotide sequence: TGTGCCAGCAGCCAGGACAGTTCTCGCTACGAGCAGTACTTC.

This clone was picked up one time. The chain uses TRBV5-1 and TRBJ2-5, with D perhaps given as TRBD1 or TRBD2 (5 bases each). CDR3 length: 14 residues. CDR1 is SGHRS and CDR2 is YFSETQ in the germline V gene. Trimming cost V 0 bases and J 5 bases, with 11 bases left between them. CDR3 protein: CASSLGGRFETQYF. Here the CDR3 DNA reads TGCGCCAGCAGCTTGGGGGGACGGTTTGAGACCCAGTACTTC. Full variable domain (outside the CDR3, taken from reference TRBV5-1 and TRBJ2-5): KAGVTQTPRYLIKTRGQQVTLSCSPISGHRSVSWYQQTPGQGLQFLFEYFSETQRNKGNFPGRFSGRQFSNSRSEMNVSTLELGDSALYLCASSLGGRFETQYFGPGTRLLVL.

This clone was detected a few times. The identical CDR3 is also encoded by other nucleotide sequences in the sample. The CDR3 coding sequence is TGTGCCAGCAGCTTGGCGGGAGATACCTACGAGCAGTACTTC. Translation: CASSLAGDTYEQYF. This chain uses TRBV7-9 with TRBJ2-7; 7 nucleotides align to TRBD2. The V gene's germline CDR1 is SEHNR and CDR2 FQNEAQ (reference sequence). The CDR3 loop spans 14 amino acids. V shed 3 bases, J shed 2 bases, and the junction held 4 bases outside the gene matches.

This sequence joins TRBV6-5 and TRBJ2-2; 7 bases match TRBD2. Trimming took 8 bases from V and 7 from J; bases not matched to a gene: 10. The CDR3 runs to 14 residues. The germline V gene encodes CDR1 MNHEY and CDR2 SVGAGI. CDR3 in amino acids: CASQEGWEGGELFF. As DNA, the CDR3 is TGTGCCAGCCAAGAGGGATGGGAGGGCGGGGAGCTGTTTTTT.

This clone was observed a few times. One end of the junction fails to match germline, which may point to a read error. This chain joins TRBV6-6 and TRBJ2-1; 9 bases match TRBD1. Germline CDR1 reads MNHNY; CDR2 reads SVGAGI (reference sequence). The CDR3 is 13 amino acids. The CDR3 protein is CASSSGPGQGILF. The CDR3, as DNA: TGTGCCAGCAGTTCGGGCCCCGGACAGGGGATTCTCTTC.

This chain joins TRBV6-5 and TRBJ2-7, with TRBD1 matching over 9 bases. This CDR3 region has 13 residues. Germline V CDR1 and CDR2: MNHEY, SVGAGI. Germline trimming cut 6 bases from V and 6 bases from J; bases unmatched to any gene: 6. For the CDR3, the DNA is TGTGCCAGCAGCCGACAGGGGGTGGGCGAGCAGTACTTC. Translated, it gives CASSRQGVGEQYF.

V and J are TRBV12-2 and TRBJ1-5; the D call in the table, TRBD1, was not verified against the DNA. TRBV12-2 is a recognized pseudogene. This CDR3 is 15 amino acids long. The CDR3 sequence is CASRLAFREFQPQHF. CDR3 DNA sequence: TGTGCAAGTCGCTTAGCGTTCAGGGAATTTCAGCCCCAGCATTTT.

This rearrangement joins TRBV7-2 to TRBJ2-7; a possible D gene is TRBD2 (5 bases). The CDR3 spans 14 residues. Germline CDR1 is SGHTA and CDR2 is FQGNSA. The V gene lost 5 bases and the J gene lost 3 bases, with 14 bases spanning the gap. CDR3 in amino acids: CASSHDYPYYEQYF. The CDR3 DNA reads as TGTGCCAGCAGCCATGACTATCCTTACTACGAGCAGTACTTC.

CDR3 in DNA: TGTGCCAGCAGTTCGGTGGCCCCTTCCTACGAGCAGTACTTC. This encodes CASSSVAPSYEQYF. V and J are TRBV28 and TRBJ2-7; D ambiguous. The CDR3 extends over 14 amino acids. Germline V gene data show CDR1 as MDHEN and CDR2 as SYDVKM. Trimming stripped 4 bases from V and 1 base from J, with 11 bases between.

The chain is built from TRBV28 and TRBJ1-2; 9 nucleotides line up with TRBD1. V gave up 5 bases and J gave up 10 bases; unmatched junction bases: 8. Germline V gives CDR1 MDHEN, CDR2 SYDVKM. The length of the CDR3 is 13 residues. CDR3 DNA sequence: TGTGCCAGCAGTCCTCGGACAGGGGAGGACTACACCTTC. Translating gives CASSPRTGEDYTF.

This sequence joins TRBV11-3 and TRBJ1-2; no clear D gene. V lost 4 bases and J lost 3, with 3 bases in between. CDR1 and CDR2 from the germline V gene are SGHNT and YENEEA. This CDR3 region has 11 residues. CDR3 sequence (DNA): TGTGCCAGCAGCTCCTACTATGGCTACACCTTC. Translating gives CASSSYYGYTF.